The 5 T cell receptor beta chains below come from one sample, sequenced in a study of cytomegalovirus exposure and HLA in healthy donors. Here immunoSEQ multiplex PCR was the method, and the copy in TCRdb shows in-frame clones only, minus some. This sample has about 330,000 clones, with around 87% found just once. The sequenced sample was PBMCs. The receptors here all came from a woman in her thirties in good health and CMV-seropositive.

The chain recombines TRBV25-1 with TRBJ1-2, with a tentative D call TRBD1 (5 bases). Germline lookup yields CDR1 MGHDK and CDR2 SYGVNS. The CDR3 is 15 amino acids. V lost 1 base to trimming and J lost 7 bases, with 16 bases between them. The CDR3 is CASSELGAGSRGYTF. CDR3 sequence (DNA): TGTGCCAGCAGTGAATTAGGGGCAGGGAGCCGTGGCTACACCTTC.

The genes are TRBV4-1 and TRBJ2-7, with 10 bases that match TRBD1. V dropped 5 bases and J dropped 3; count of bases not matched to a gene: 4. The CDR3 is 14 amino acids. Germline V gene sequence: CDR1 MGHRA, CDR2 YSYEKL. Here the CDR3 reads CASSWDRGDYEQYF. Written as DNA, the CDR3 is TGCGCCAGCAGCTGGGACAGGGGAGACTACGAGCAGTACTTC.

The CDR3 region has the DNA TGTGCCAGCAGTGAGAACAGGGGGCGGCATCAGCCCCAGCATTTT. Translating gives CASSENRGRHQPQHF. V usage is TRBV2 and J usage is TRBJ1-5; 9 nucleotides agree with TRBD1. Looked up from germline, CDR1 is SNHLY and CDR2 is FYNNEI. Trimming took 3 bases from V and 5 from J; bases not matched to a gene: 5. CDR3 size: 15 residues.

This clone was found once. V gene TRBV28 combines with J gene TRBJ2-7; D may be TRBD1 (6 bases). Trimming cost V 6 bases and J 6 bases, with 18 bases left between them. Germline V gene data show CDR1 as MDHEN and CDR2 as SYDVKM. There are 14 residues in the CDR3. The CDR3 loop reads CASSFADRSGEQYF. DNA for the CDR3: TGTGCCAGCAGCTTCGCCGACAGGTCTGGCGAGCAGTACTTC.

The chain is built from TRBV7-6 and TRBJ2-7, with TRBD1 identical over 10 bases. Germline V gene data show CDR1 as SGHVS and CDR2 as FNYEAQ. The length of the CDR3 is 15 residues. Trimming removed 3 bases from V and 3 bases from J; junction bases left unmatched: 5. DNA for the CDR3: TGTGCCAGCAGCTTGGAAGACAGGGGGCACTACGAGCAGTACTTC. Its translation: CASSLEDRGHYEQYF.